Each of the 20 T cell receptor beta chains below was sequenced from the same sample in a study of prognosis after radiotherapy for stage I lung cancer. Genomic DNA yielded TCR beta CDR3, amplified by two-round multiplex PCR. The authors ran first-round PCR with primers specific to each TRBV and TRBJ gene. TCRdb itself ran the multiplex PCR reads through MiXCR, one entry per CDR3 protein. The sample lists around 30,000 distinct CDR3 sequences, around 31% occurring once. The input for sequencing was PBMCs, taken before or after stereotactic body radiation therapy (not recorded which). These receptors were obtained from a donor at least 50 years old with non-small cell lung cancer.

This clonotype was counted many times. V gene TRBV30 combines with J gene TRBJ1-3, with D possibly TRBD1 on 6 matching bases. From germline, CDR1 is GTSNPN and CDR2 SVGIG (reference sequence). V lost 4 bases and J lost 4, with 8 bases in between. This CDR3 has 12 residues. The CDR3 region is CAWKGVGNTIYF. The CDR3 bases are TGTGCCTGGAAGGGGGTCGGAAACACCATATATTTT.

The table lists this clonotype with many counts. This rearrangement joins TRBV11-3 to TRBJ1-5; 7 bases match TRBD1. The V gene's germline CDR1 is SGHNT and CDR2 YENEEA. CDR3 length equals 15 residues. Losses at the gene ends were 5 bases for V and 2 bases for J; bases not matched to a gene: 6. The CDR3 here is CASSARDRGNQPQHF. The CDR3 DNA is TGTGCCAGCAGCGCCCGCGACAGGGGCAATCAGCCCCAGCATTTT.

The genes are TRBV28 and TRBJ2-7; 13 bases match TRBD2. V dropped 4 bases and J dropped 1; count of bases not matched to a gene: 1. Germline V gene sequence: CDR1 MDHEN, CDR2 SYDVKM. The CDR3 is made up of 15 amino acids. The chain's CDR3 is CASSSGLAGSYEQYF. CDR3 in DNA: TGTGCCAGCAGTTCGGGACTAGCGGGGTCCTACGAGCAGTACTTC.

The chain has TRBV20-1 and TRBJ2-3, with 12 bases lining up with TRBD2. The length of the CDR3 is 18 residues. The trim removed 1 base at V and 3 bases at J, leaving 11 bases unmatched. Per the germline V gene, CDR1 is DFQATT and CDR2 is SNEGSKA (reference sequence). The CDR3 DNA reads TGCAGTGCTAGAGTGGAGACTAGCGGGAGTAGGAGAACAGATACGCAGTATTTT. Translated, it gives CSARVETSGSRRTDTQYF.

The table lists this clonotype with many counts. The junction differs from germline at one of its ends, possibly a read error. The chain joins TRBV5-6 to TRBJ1-2, with TRBD1 matching over 7 bases. The CDR3 sequence is 14 residues long. CDR1 SGHDT and CDR2 YYEEEE come from the germline V gene. The CDR3 region has the DNA TGTGCCAACAGCTTGGAACAGGGGTGGTATGGCTACACCTTC. Translated, it gives CANSLEQGWYGYTF.

This clonotype was seen ten or more times. The chain carries TRBV11-2 and TRBJ2-7; TRBD2 aligns across 8 bases. V dropped 0 bases and J dropped 11; count of bases not matched to a gene: 6. The germline gives CDR1 SGHAT, CDR2 FQNNGV. The CDR3 contains 13 residues. The CDR3 spells CASSLDAGGGEYF. DNA for the CDR3: TGTGCCAGCAGCTTAGATGCGGGAGGAGGGGAGTACTTC.

This clonotype was picked up a small number of times. With a much larger clone just one base away, this may be a read error. The chain uses TRBV6-2 or TRBV6-3 and TRBJ2-1; D possibly corresponds to TRBD2 (6 bases). Looked up from germline, CDR1 is MNHEY and CDR2 is SVGEGT. The CDR3 covers 11 residues. V gave up 7 bases and J gave up 15 bases, with 16 bases separating them. The CDR3 loop is CASTSGLNTFF. CDR3 coding DNA: TGTGCCAGCACCTCAGGACTAAATACGTTCTTC.

This clonotype has ten or more counts. CDR3 amino acids: CASSRFDRAHEQYF. CDR3 coding DNA: TGTGCCAGCAGCCGCTTTGACAGGGCCCACGAGCAGTACTTC. This chain connects TRBV13 to TRBJ2-7, with 7 nucleotides matching TRBD1. The CDR3 extends over 14 amino acids. Germline values: CDR1 PRHDT, CDR2 FYEKMQ (reference sequence). The J segment lost 5 bases and the V segment lost 5 bases, leaving 9 bases of the junction unmatched.

Remarks on this clonotype: A far larger clone is only one base removed, so a read error is likely. This sequence joins TRBV6-5 and TRBJ1-1; D is unclear. The CDR3 length is 15 residues. CDR1 MNHEY and CDR2 SVGAGI come from the germline V gene. The CDR3 sequence: CASSYSYPRPPESFF. The CDR3 nucleotides read TGTGCCAGCAGTTACTCGTACCCCAGGCCCCCTGAATCTTTCTTT.

Many counts were recorded for this clonotype. J is TRBJ1-3 and V is TRBV5-1, with a possible D match to TRBD1 (5 bases). Germline V lookup: CDR1 SGHRS, CDR2 YFSETQ. This CDR3 comprises 14 residues. V was cut by 5 bases and J by 8 bases, with 17 bases left in between. CDR3 bases: TGCGCCAGCAGTGAGGGGCTGCCTGGGGACACCATATATTTT. This encodes CASSEGLPGDTIYF.

This clonotype was seen repeatedly, ten times or more. This sequence joins TRBV20-1 and TRBJ2-2; the D call may be TRBD1 or TRBD2 (5 bases each). CDR1 is DFQATT and CDR2 is SNEGSKA in the germline V gene (reference sequence). V gave up 0 bases and J gave up 2 bases, with 13 bases separating them. This CDR3 spans 16 amino acids. CDR3 amino acids: CSARDAGTANTGELFF. As DNA, the CDR3 is TGCAGTGCTAGAGACGCCGGGACGGCAAACACCGGGGAGCTGTTTTTT.

This clonotype was picked up many times. This chain connects TRBV30 to TRBJ1-5, with TRBD1 matching over 11 bases. Germline V gives CDR1 GTSNPN, CDR2 SVGIG (reference sequence). J gave up 0 bases and V 1 base, and 8 bases lay outside the gene matches. CDR3 length: 18 amino acids. CDR3 protein: CAWSARDRGSYSNQPQHF. CDR3 nucleotide sequence: TGTGCCTGGAGTGCCCGGGACAGGGGGTCGTATAGCAATCAGCCCCAGCATTTT. Variable domain in full (rest from reference TRBV30 and TRBJ1-5): SQTIHQWPATLVQPVGSPLSLECTVEGTSNPNLYWYRQAAGRGLQLLFYSVGIGQISSEVPQNLSASRPQDRQFILSSKKLLLSDSGFYLCAWSARDRGSYSNQPQHFGDGTRLSIL.

This clonotype is classed as medium-sized (0.01 to 0.1%). The chain couples TRBV19 to TRBJ1-1, with 10 bases matching TRBD1. The CDR3 covers 15 residues. Germline CDR1 reads LNHDA; CDR2 reads SQIVND (reference sequence). Trimming at V came to 7 bases and at J to 4 bases, leaving 9 bases not matched to a gene. As DNA, the CDR3 is TGTGCCAGTAACGGGGGACAGGGGTTGGCCACTGAAGCTTTCTTT. Its protein is CASNGGQGLATEAFF.

This clonotype has at least ten counts. The V gene is TRBV29-1, the J gene TRBJ2-7; D might be TRBD2 (5 bases). The V gene lost 7 bases and the J gene lost 4 bases, with 11 bases spanning the gap. In germline, CDR1 is SQVTM, CDR2 ANQGSEA. The CDR3 extends over 11 amino acids. CDR3 nucleotides: TGCAGCGCCCAACTAGATTACGAGCAGTACTTC. It encodes CSAQLDYEQYF.

As regards this clonotype: A single base is all that separates this from a far larger clone, so a read error is likely. The CDR3 sequence is CASSPGTSGSNEQFF. The CDR3, as DNA: TGTGCCAGCAGTCCCGGGACTAGCGGGAGCAATGAGCAGTTCTTC. The V call is TRBV12-3 or TRBV12-4, the J call TRBJ2-1; 14 nucleotides match TRBD2. Trimming cost V 5 bases and J 6 bases; bases outside gene matches: 3. This CDR3 contains 15 residues.

This clonotype is medium-sized in the sample. The V and J genes are TRBV11-2 and TRBJ2-2; no clear D gene. The length of the CDR3 is 12 residues. Germline V gives CDR1 SGHAT, CDR2 FQNNGV. V was pared by 5 bases and J by 4 bases, with 5 bases between. CDR3 region: CASSPGTGELFF. In DNA form, the CDR3 reads TGTGCCAGCAGCCCAGGCACCGGGGAGCTGTTTTTT.

As for this clonotype: A far larger clone lies a single base away; this is likely a read error. The J gene is TRBJ2-5, the V gene TRBV27; 7 positions agree with TRBD1. CDR3 length: 12 residues. The V gene's germline CDR1 is MNHEY and CDR2 SMNVEV (reference sequence). CDR3 protein: CVSQTGSETQYF. CDR3 DNA: TGTGTCAGCCAGACAGGGTCAGAGACCCAGTACTTC.

This clonotype was seen at least ten times. This chain connects TRBV29-1 to TRBJ2-6; D unresolved. The CDR3 runs 13 residues. V shed 4 bases and J shed 0 bases, with 4 bases lying between them. The germline V gene has CDR1 SQVTM and CDR2 ANQGSEA. This chain's CDR3 is CSVGVSGANVLTF. CDR3 sequence (DNA): TGCAGCGTTGGTGTCTCTGGGGCCAACGTCCTGACTTTC.

Note on this clonotype: Being one base from a much bigger clone, this may be a read error. The chain is built from TRBV11-1 and TRBJ2-1; 7 bases are shared with TRBD1. Trimming at V came to 4 bases and at J to 13 bases, leaving 10 bases not matched to a gene. CDR3 size: 13 residues. Germline lookup yields CDR1 SGHAT and CDR2 FQDESV (reference sequence). CDR3 DNA: TGTGCCAGCAGCTCAGGGACAGTAACCCCCCAGTTCTTC. This sequence encodes CASSSGTVTPQFF.

This clonotype was seen ten or more times. This chain links TRBV2 with TRBJ2-5; D is possibly TRBD1 (5 bases). The CDR3 is made up of 15 amino acids. Germline CDR1 and CDR2: SNHLY and FYNNEI. The V gene lost 7 bases and the J gene lost 2 bases, with 17 bases spanning the gap. CDR3 amino acids: CASKPDSSNQETQYF. The CDR3, as DNA: TGTGCCAGCAAACCCGACAGCTCTAATCAAGAGACCCAGTACTTC.